These 15 T cell receptor beta chains share one sample of origin, sequenced in a study of sequential checkpoint blockade in melanoma. This sample's treatment: randomized to nivolumab then ipilimumab (arm A) or the reverse (arm B). Method: immunoSEQ multiplex PCR; TCRdb's copy keeps in-frame clones and lacks some. The sample lists fewer than 20,000 clones; roughly 28% were seen once. Source: tumor tissue (inferred from file names), taken from a patient given nivolumab and ipilimumab in sequence. These TCRs come from a human donor with melanoma.

The V gene is TRBV18, the J gene TRBJ2-5; D uncertain. The CDR3 is 14 amino acids. Per germline, CDR1 KGHSH and CDR2 LQKENI. The V end lost 3 bases, the J end lost 2 bases, and 10 bases lay between the germline ends. CDR3 residues: CASSPPSLQETQYF. CDR3 DNA sequence: TGTGCCAGCTCACCCCCCAGCCTTCAAGAGACCCAGTACTTC. Supplemented by reference TRBV18 and TRBJ2-5, the full variable domain reads NAGVMQNPRHLVRRRGQEARLRCSPMKGHSHVYWYRQLPEEGLKFMVYLQKENIIDESGMPKERFSAEFPKEGPSILRIQQVVRGDSAAYFCASSPPSLQETQYFGPGTRLLVL.

The chain joins TRBV5-1 to TRBJ1-4, with D perhaps TRBD1 (5 bases). This CDR3 region has 14 residues. In germline, CDR1 is SGHRS, CDR2 YFSETQ. V lost 4 bases and J 6 bases, leaving 13 bases between the germline ends. Written as DNA, the CDR3 is TGCGCCAGCAGCCCCGGACAACCAGATGAAAAACTGTTTTTT. Translated, it gives CASSPGQPDEKLFF.

This rearrangement joins TRBV28 to TRBJ2-4, with 7 bases aligning to TRBD2. Germline CDR1 is MDHEN and CDR2 is SYDVKM. Germline trimming cut 5 bases from V and 0 bases from J; bases unmatched to any gene: 10. This CDR3 contains 17 residues. CDR3: CASSLMTSRVAKNIQYF. As DNA, the CDR3 is TGTGCCAGCAGTCTGATGACTAGCCGAGTAGCCAAAAACATTCAGTACTTC. The whole variable domain, remainder taken from reference TRBV28 and TRBJ2-4, is DVKVTQSSRYLVKRTGEKVFLECVQDMDHENMFWYRQDPGLGLRLIYFSYDVKMKEKGDIPEGYSVSREKKERFSLILESASTNQTSMYLCASSLMTSRVAKNIQYFGAGTRLSVL.

This clone was counted between two and nine times. This chain joins TRBV6-8 and TRBJ1-5; a weak D match, TRBD1 (5 bases). V was pared by 5 bases and J by 2 bases, with 13 bases between. Germline V gene lookup returns CDR1 MNHGY and CDR2 SAAAGT. This CDR3 contains 15 residues. CDR3 residues: CASSQGAAGNQPQHF. DNA for the CDR3: TGTGCCAGCAGTCAGGGTGCGGCGGGCAATCAGCCCCAGCATTTT.

The chain uses TRBV5-1 and TRBJ2-5; unclear D gene. Trimming pared 2 bases from V and 2 bases from J, leaving 10 bases between. The CDR3 runs 14 residues. CDR1 is SGHRS and CDR2 is YFSETQ in the germline V gene. In nucleotides, the CDR3 is TGCGCCAGCAGCTTATCATCAGCGCAAGAGACCCAGTACTTC. It yields the protein CASSLSSAQETQYF.

This chain uses TRBV25-1 with TRBJ2-3; D remains unclear. CDR1 and CDR2 (germline): MGHDK, SYGVNS. This CDR3 region has 14 residues. Trimming removed 6 bases from V and 2 bases from J, with 12 bases in between. The CDR3 bases are TGTGCCAGCAGCGGGCTGGTAGACACAGATACGCAGTATTTT. This translates into CASSGLVDTDTQYF. Drawing the rest from reference TRBV25-1 and TRBJ2-3, the complete variable domain is EADIYQTPRYLVIGTGKKITLECSQTMGHDKMYWYQQDPGMELHLIHYSYGVNSTEKGDLSSESTVSRIRTEHFPLTLESARPSHTSQYLCASSGLVDTDTQYFGPGTRLTVL.

The rearrangement uses TRBV29-1 and TRBJ2-3; 8 positions agree with TRBD1. CDR3 length: 17 amino acids. J gave up 4 bases and V 2 bases, and 14 bases lay outside the gene matches. Per germline, CDR1 SQVTM and CDR2 ANQGSEA. CDR3 in amino acids: CSVEFSEGQGPPDTQYF. The DNA for the CDR3 is TGCAGCGTTGAATTTAGCGAAGGACAGGGCCCGCCAGATACGCAGTATTTT.

In this sample, this clone turned up a few times. The V and J genes are TRBV30 and TRBJ1-3, with D possibly matching TRBD1 (5 bases). This CDR3 region has 14 residues. Trimming shortened V by 3 bases and J by 1 base, and 10 bases separated the two germline ends. CDR1 and CDR2 from the germline V gene are GTSNPN and SVGIG (reference sequence). The CDR3 protein is CAWRGRESGNTIYF. CDR3 sequence (DNA): TGTGCCTGGAGAGGCAGGGAATCTGGAAACACCATATATTTT.

This clone was recorded a few times. The J gene is TRBJ1-5, the V gene TRBV30, with TRBD1 identical over 7 bases. Germline-derived CDR1 and CDR2 are GTSNPN and SVGIG (reference sequence). This CDR3 region has 13 residues. The V and J ends lost 1 base and 7 bases, in that order; junction bases with no gene match: 4. CDR3 nucleotides: TGTGCCTGGAGTGGACAGGGCGCCCAGCCCCAGCATTTT. The encoded protein is CAWSGQGAQPQHF.

V usage is TRBV30 and J usage is TRBJ2-7; TRBD2 agrees at 7 bases. Germline V gene lookup returns CDR1 GTSNPN and CDR2 SVGIG (reference sequence). The CDR3 runs to 14 residues. The junction had 9 bases not matched to a gene; V was cut back by 1 base and J by 6 bases. DNA for the CDR3: TGTGCCTGGAGTGGGACTAGAGGCAGGAGCGAGCAGTACTTC. Protein sequence: CAWSGTRGRSEQYF. Using reference TRBV30 and TRBJ2-7 for the parts outside the CDR3, the full variable domain is SQTIHQWPATLVQPVGSPLSLECTVEGTSNPNLYWYRQAAGRGLQLLFYSVGIGQISSEVPQNLSASRPQDRQFILSSKKLLLSDSGFYLCAWSGTRGRSEQYFGPGTRLTVT.

The chain combines TRBV11-3 with TRBJ1-1; the D is unclear. The CDR3 runs to 15 residues. Germline V gene data show CDR1 as SGHNT and CDR2 as YENEEA. Between the trimmed V and J ends, which lost 4 bases and 1 base, there was a span of 13 bases. This chain's CDR3 is CASSSAVQRNTEAFF. CDR3 nucleotide sequence: TGTGCCAGCAGCTCCGCGGTACAGAGGAACACTGAAGCTTTCTTT.

This clone was observed a handful of times. The V gene is TRBV28, the J gene TRBJ1-2; D is uncertain. V dropped 2 bases and J dropped 7 bases, with 8 bases sitting between them. Germline CDR1 reads MDHEN; CDR2 reads SYDVKM. The CDR3 is 12 amino acids. CDR3 amino acids: CASSLKGSGYTF. CDR3 in DNA: TGTGCCAGCAGTTTAAAGGGAAGTGGCTACACCTTC.

This clone was detected ten times or more. The chain joins TRBV11-3 to TRBJ2-2; 10 nucleotides line up with TRBD1. The CDR3 contains 16 residues. Trimming cost V 7 bases and J 1 base; bases outside gene matches: 6. Germline V CDR1 and CDR2: SGHNT, YENEEA. This CDR3 is CASTLGTGVNTGELFF. CDR3 sequence (DNA): TGTGCCAGCACCCTAGGGACAGGGGTGAACACCGGGGAGCTGTTTTTT.

About this clone itself: A junction boundary mismatches the germline segment, possibly from a read error. J is TRBJ1-2 and V is TRBV18; no reliable D call. CDR3 length: 12 residues. The germline CDR1 and CDR2 sequences are KGHSH and LQKENI. The CDR3 DNA is TGTGCCAGCTCACCAACCCGTGTTTGGGCCTTCTTC. Translated: CASSPTRVWAFF. Full variable domain (missing parts from reference TRBV18 and TRBJ1-2): NAGVMQNPRHLVRRRGQEARLRCSPMKGHSHVYWYRQLPEEGLKFMVYLQKENIIDESGMPKERFSAEFPKEGPSILRIQQVVRGDSAAYFCASSPTRVWAFFGSGTRLTVV.

This clone was counted a few times. Here the CDR3 DNA reads TGTGCCAGCAGCTTTTCCAAAGGACCGCCTTGGGAGCAGTACTTC. As protein: CASSFSKGPPWEQYF. The rearrangement joins TRBV11-3 to TRBJ2-7, with no clear D. This CDR3 is built from 15 residues. V dropped 3 bases and J dropped 7 bases, with 19 bases sitting between them. Germline V gives CDR1 SGHNT, CDR2 YENEEA.